Following are 10 T cell receptor beta chains from one sample sequenced in a study of T cells after yellow fever vaccination. In TCRdb, the 5' RACE reads were re-called with MiXCR into one record per CDR3 protein. This table holds 450,000 to 650,000 distinct CDR3 sequences, less than 15% found once. Source: PBMCs, taken on the day of the yellow fever booster vaccination. The receptors stem from a man aged 25-45 years who received the YFV17D yellow fever vaccine.

This clonotype showed up just a few times. The rearrangement joins TRBV2 to TRBJ2-5, with TRBD2 identical over 12 bases. The CDR3 covers 16 residues. Germline V gene lookup returns CDR1 SNHLY and CDR2 FYNNEI. The junction had 11 bases not matched to a gene; V was cut back by 7 bases and J by 5 bases. The CDR3 bases are TGTGCCAGCAAGACGACTAGCGGGAGTGTACCCGAGACCCAGTACTTC. Translated, it gives CASKTTSGSVPETQYF. Complete variable domain (other parts from reference TRBV2 and TRBJ2-5): EPEVTQTPSHQVTQMGQEVILRCVPISNHLYFYWYRQILGQKVEFLVSFYNNEISEKSEIFDDQFSVERPDGSNFTLKIRSTKLEDSAMYFCASKTTSGSVPETQYFGPGTRLLVL.

This clonotype occurred a few times. The V gene is TRBV20-1, the J gene TRBJ2-3, with 10 bases identical to TRBD1. V lost 5 bases and J lost 4; bases outside the gene matches: 6. The CDR3 sequence is 14 residues long. Germline assignment: CDR1 DFQATT and CDR2 SNEGSKA (reference sequence). CDR3 residues: CSAHGTGEADTQYF. CDR3 sequence (DNA): TGCAGTGCTCACGGGACAGGGGAGGCAGATACGCAGTATTTT.

This chain uses TRBV6-2 or TRBV6-3 with TRBJ2-1; 11 nucleotides line up with TRBD2. The V gene's germline CDR1 is MNHEY and CDR2 SVGEGT. V gave up 3 bases and J gave up 7 bases; unmatched junction bases: 5. The CDR3 loop spans 15 amino acids. The CDR3 DNA is TGTGCCAGCAGTTATATAGCGGGAGGGCCAAATGAGCAGTTCTTC. Its protein product is CASSYIAGGPNEQFF.

The chain recombines TRBV18 with TRBJ2-3; 11 bases align to TRBD2. The CDR3 has 18 residues. Germline CDR1 KGHSH, CDR2 LQKENI. The V and J ends lost 3 bases and 1 base, in that order; junction bases with no gene match: 9. CDR3 bases: TGTGCCAGCTCACCCGTCTCACTAGCGGGAGTGCGCACAGATACGCAGTATTTT. Translated, it gives CASSPVSLAGVRTDTQYF.

This clonotype was counted a few times. V and J are TRBV4-3 and TRBJ2-3; 8 bases are shared with TRBD2. The germline V gene encodes CDR1 LGHNA and CDR2 YSLEER. J was trimmed by 8 bases and V by 2 bases; bases with no gene match: 9. The CDR3 is 15 amino acids. The CDR3 here is CASSQSLVGTSTQYF. CDR3 DNA: TGCGCCAGCAGCCAATCCCTCGTGGGGACTAGTACGCAGTATTTT.

This chain uses TRBV24-1 with TRBJ2-6; perhaps TRBD1 as D (5 bases). Germline assignment: CDR1 KGHDR and CDR2 SFDVKD. Trimming took 12 bases from V and 3 from J, leaving 14 bases between them. This CDR3 has 14 residues. CDR3 in amino acids: CAATSGLGANVLTF. The CDR3 DNA reads TGTGCCGCCACATCAGGGCTTGGGGCCAACGTCCTGACTTTC.

V gene TRBV5-1 combines with J gene TRBJ2-7; D not resolved. This CDR3 has 15 amino acids. The germline gives CDR1 SGHRS, CDR2 YFSETQ. V lost 0 bases and J lost 0, with 10 bases in between. The CDR3, as DNA: TGCGCCAGCAGCTTGGACAGCCGCAGCTCCTACGAGCAGTACTTC. Its translation: CASSLDSRSSYEQYF. Full variable domain (missing parts from reference TRBV5-1 and TRBJ2-7): KAGVTQTPRYLIKTRGQQVTLSCSPISGHRSVSWYQQTPGQGLQFLFEYFSETQRNKGNFPGRFSGRQFSNSRSEMNVSTLELGDSALYLCASSLDSRSSYEQYFGPGTRLTVT.

The V call is TRBV7-8, the J call TRBJ1-5; D is unresolved. The CDR3 runs to 13 residues. The V gene's germline CDR1 is SGHVS and CDR2 FQNEAQ. Trimming stripped 4 bases from V and 6 bases from J, with 10 bases between. CDR3 region: CASSYTNLQPQHF. The CDR3 nucleotides read TGTGCCAGCAGCTACACTAACCTTCAGCCCCAGCATTTT.

V and J are TRBV28 and TRBJ2-6; D is undetermined. With 5 bases removed from V and 4 bases from J, the gap between germline ends came to 12 bases. Per the germline V gene, CDR1 is MDHEN and CDR2 is SYDVKM. The CDR3 is made up of 15 amino acids. The CDR3 region has the DNA TGTGCCAGCAGTGGGTCCCCGTGGGGGGCCAACGTCCTGACTTTC. It specifies CASSGSPWGANVLTF.

The gene calls are TRBV20-1 and TRBJ2-7; 7 bases map to TRBD1. The CDR3 covers 14 residues. Germline V CDR1 and CDR2: DFQATT, SNEGSKA (reference sequence). V was pared by 2 bases and J by 2 bases, with 6 bases of the junction left unmatched. The CDR3 sequence is CSARTTGEAYEQYF. The CDR3 region has the DNA TGCAGTGCTAGAACTACAGGGGAAGCCTACGAGCAGTACTTC.